The 28 T cell receptor beta chains listed next were all sequenced from one sample in a study of blood T cell repertoires in COVID-19. Sequenced by immunoSEQ multiplex PCR; TCRdb stores in-frame clones only, minus some. The sample carries roughly 200,000 clones, 85% to 90% recorded once. The specimen sequenced was peripheral blood. All receptors come from a person aged 70 to 85 with COVID-19, enrolled during active disease.

This clone was observed a single time. The chain joins TRBV24-1 to TRBJ2-7, with TRBD2 matching over 7 bases. The length of the CDR3 is 17 residues. The germline V gene encodes CDR1 KGHDR and CDR2 SFDVKD. The trim removed 0 bases at V and 3 bases at J, leaving 10 bases unmatched. DNA for the CDR3: TGTGCCACCAGTGATTTGAAGCAGCGGGACGCGAACTACGAGCAGTACTTC. Encoded protein: CATSDLKQRDANYEQYF.

The V gene is TRBV30, the J gene TRBJ2-1; 12 bases are shared with TRBD2. The CDR3 sequence is 15 residues long. The ends lost 1 base at V and 6 bases at J; junction bases unmatched: 4. Germline V lookup: CDR1 GTSNPN, CDR2 SVGIG (reference sequence). This CDR3 is CAWSATSGSVNEQFF. As DNA, the CDR3 is TGTGCCTGGAGTGCGACTAGCGGGAGTGTCAATGAGCAGTTCTTC.

The rearrangement joins TRBV29-1 to TRBJ1-2; D unclear. CDR1 is SQVTM and CDR2 is ANQGSEA in the germline V gene. V dropped 3 bases and J dropped 0 bases, with 17 bases sitting between them. The CDR3 spans 16 residues. This CDR3 is CSVDLEASLTNYGYTF. The CDR3 DNA is TGCAGCGTTGATTTGGAAGCGAGCTTAACTAACTATGGCTACACCTTC.

This clone was observed a few times. The genes are TRBV28 and TRBJ1-5; D is possibly TRBD1 (5 bases). Germline V lookup: CDR1 MDHEN, CDR2 SYDVKM. Between the trimmed V and J ends, which lost 6 bases and 4 bases, there was a span of 13 bases. This CDR3 region has 14 residues. CDR3 DNA: TGTGCCAGCAGCCAGGTGGGGACTAATCAGCCCCAGCATTTT. Translation gives CASSQVGTNQPQHF. The variable domain in full, completed from reference TRBV28 and TRBJ1-5, reads DVKVTQSSRYLVKRTGEKVFLECVQDMDHENMFWYRQDPGLGLRLIYFSYDVKMKEKGDIPEGYSVSREKKERFSLILESASTNQTSMYLCASSQVGTNQPQHFGDGTRLSIL.

The chain links TRBV6-5 to TRBJ2-5; 9 nucleotides match TRBD1. With V trimmed by 4 bases and J by 5 bases, 5 bases remained unmatched. The V gene's germline CDR1 is MNHEY and CDR2 SVGAGI. The CDR3 has 14 residues. The CDR3 DNA is TGTGCCAGCAGTTCTACAGGGGGCCGCGAGACCCAGTACTTC. As protein: CASSSTGGRETQYF.

The chain employs TRBV5-1 and TRBJ1-6, with 9 bases fitting TRBD1. Germline V CDR1 and CDR2: SGHRS, YFSETQ. After removal of 7 bases from V and 7 bases from J, the junction contained 12 bases not matched to a gene. This CDR3 contains 16 residues. Here the CDR3 DNA reads TGCGCCAGCGTCCCAGGACAGGGGTCGGAAAATTCACCCCTCCACTTT. This codes for CASVPGQGSENSPLHF.

The CDR3 spells CASSLGTGVGYTF. CDR3 bases: TGTGCCAGCAGCTTAGGGACCGGGGTTGGCTACACCTTC. The gene calls are TRBV11-2 and TRBJ1-2; D is unclear. The CDR3 is made up of 13 amino acids. The germline V gene encodes CDR1 SGHAT and CDR2 FQNNGV. V dropped 1 base and J dropped 7 bases, with 10 bases sitting between them.

The J gene is TRBJ2-2, the V gene TRBV18, with TRBD1 matching over 10 bases. The CDR3 has 18 amino acids. Germline-derived CDR1 and CDR2 are KGHSH and LQKENI. V shed 6 bases, J shed 2 bases, and the junction held 12 bases outside the gene matches. Here the CDR3 DNA reads TGTGCCAGCTCTCCGCGACAGGGGGCGCGATCTAACACCGGGGAGCTGTTTTTT. Its protein product is CASSPRQGARSNTGELFF.

V usage is TRBV4-1 and J usage is TRBJ2-2, with 7 bases identical to TRBD1. V was pared by 2 bases and J by 1 base, with 7 bases of the junction left unmatched. The CDR3 is 17 amino acids. Germline loops: CDR1 MGHRA, CDR2 YSYEKL. CDR3 DNA: TGCGCCAGCAGCCAACCGCCGACAGGGCGGAACACCGGGGAGCTGTTTTTT. It is translated as CASSQPPTGRNTGELFF.

The gene calls are TRBV2 and TRBJ2-2; 12 bases map to TRBD2. V lost 5 bases to trimming and J lost 4 bases; unmatched junction nucleotides: 11. The CDR3 is made up of 18 amino acids. CDR1 and CDR2 from the germline V gene are SNHLY and FYNNEI. CDR3 amino acids: CASSPLAGGPSGTGELFF. In DNA form, the CDR3 reads TGTGCCAGCAGTCCCCTAGCGGGGGGGCCTTCGGGCACCGGGGAGCTGTTTTTT.

The chain uses TRBV20-1 and TRBJ1-2; tentative D call: TRBD1 (5 bases). The CDR3 has 11 amino acids. Trimming shortened V by 6 bases and J by 4 bases, and 9 bases separated the two germline ends. The V gene's germline CDR1 is DFQATT and CDR2 SNEGSKA (reference sequence). The CDR3 spells CSAYDSYGYTF. The CDR3 DNA follows: TGCAGTGCCTACGACAGCTATGGCTACACCTTC.

This rearrangement joins TRBV6-5 to TRBJ1-2; TRBD1 might be the D (6 bases). V lost 4 bases and J lost 9, with 12 bases in between. The germline CDR1 and CDR2 sequences are MNHEY and SVGAGI. The CDR3 covers 12 residues. The CDR3 reads CASSSNRESYTF. CDR3 DNA sequence: TGTGCCAGCAGTTCTAACAGGGAGAGCTACACCTTC.

This clone was found a few times. The V gene is TRBV3-1 (or the pseudogene TRBV3-2), the J gene TRBJ1-6; TRBD1 matches at 10 bases. The V gene's germline CDR1 is LGHDT and CDR2 YNNKEL (reference sequence). The CDR3 covers 17 residues. Trimming removed 2 bases from V and 8 bases from J; junction bases left unmatched: 9. The CDR3 spells CASSQFLGGTGDSPLHF. Written as DNA, the CDR3 is TGTGCCAGCAGCCAATTCCTGGGAGGGACAGGGGATTCACCCCTCCACTTT.

This clone was counted once. This sequence joins TRBV6-5 and TRBJ2-5; D gene ambiguous. V lost 2 bases and J lost 2, with 6 bases in between. The CDR3 sequence is 13 residues long. Germline V gene data show CDR1 as MNHEY and CDR2 as SVGAGI. This CDR3 reads CASSYSFQETQYF. DNA of the CDR3: TGTGCCAGCAGTTACAGCTTTCAAGAGACCCAGTACTTC.

The chain combines TRBV27 with TRBJ1-5; tentative D call: TRBD1 (6 bases). This CDR3 region has 14 residues. Germline CDR1 is MNHEY and CDR2 is SMNVEV (reference sequence). V lost 3 bases and J 6 bases, leaving 12 bases between the germline ends. The CDR3 here is CASSFSGQGQPQHF. CDR3 sequence (DNA): TGTGCCAGCAGTTTTTCGGGACAAGGTCAGCCCCAGCATTTT.

This chain uses TRBV6-1 with TRBJ2-3, with TRBD2 matching over 10 bases. Germline loops: CDR1 MNHNS, CDR2 SASEGT. The CDR3 contains 21 residues. The V gene end was trimmed by 2 bases and the J gene end by 7 bases; junction bases not matched to a gene: 24. The CDR3 DNA sequence: TGTGCCAGCAGTGAATCCGTCGGGGCTCCACCGCTAGCGGGAGATCTAAATACGCAGTATTTT. It encodes CASSESVGAPPLAGDLNTQYF.

The rearrangement uses TRBV24-1 and TRBJ2-7; 7 bases map to TRBD1. Germline loops: CDR1 KGHDR, CDR2 SFDVKD. V shed 3 bases and J 4 bases; nucleotides not matched to a gene: 5. CDR3 length equals 14 residues. This CDR3 reads CATSDPAGGYEQYF. CDR3 bases: TGTGCCACCAGTGATCCGGCAGGGGGTTACGAGCAGTACTTC.

The rearrangement joins TRBV11-2 to TRBJ2-3; no definite D call. The CDR3 has 13 residues. Germline V gene lookup returns CDR1 SGHAT and CDR2 FQNNGV. Deletions cut 3 bases from V and 0 bases from J, with 4 bases between. CDR3 sequence reads: CASSFPSTDTQYF. In nucleotides, the CDR3 is TGTGCCAGCAGCTTCCCTAGCACAGATACGCAGTATTTT. Together with reference TRBV11-2 and TRBJ2-3, the CDR3 gives the full variable domain: EAGVAQSPRYKIIEKRQSVAFWCNPISGHATLYWYQQILGQGPKLLIQFQNNGVVDDSQLPKDRFSAERLKGVDSTLKIQPAKLEDSAVYLCASSFPSTDTQYFGPGTRLTVL.

This clone is a singleton in its sample. The chain is built from TRBV27 and TRBJ2-3; 11 nucleotides line up with TRBD2. This CDR3 has 16 residues. Germline V gene sequence: CDR1 MNHEY, CDR2 SMNVEV (reference sequence). The V and J ends lost 6 bases and 2 bases, in that order; junction bases with no gene match: 7. The CDR3 DNA reads as TGTGCCAGCAGATTAGCGGGGGGGCTTAACACAGATACGCAGTATTTT. This codes for CASRLAGGLNTDTQYF.

This clone was recorded only once. This chain uses TRBV7-9 with TRBJ1-5; no reliable D call. CDR1 is SEHNR and CDR2 is FQNEAQ in the germline V gene (reference sequence). V lost 4 bases and J lost 1, with 11 bases in between. There are 15 residues in the CDR3. The CDR3 coding sequence is TGTGCCAGCAGCTCCGGGGAGCGAAGCAATCAGCCCCAGCATTTT. Translating it yields CASSSGERSNQPQHF.

V and J are TRBV6-5 and TRBJ2-7; 7 bases align to TRBD1. The CDR3 extends over 14 amino acids. Per germline, CDR1 MNHEY and CDR2 SVGAGI. Trimming cost V 6 bases and J 2 bases; bases outside gene matches: 7. CDR3 sequence: CASRRLGQAYEQYF. Written as DNA, the CDR3 is TGTGCCAGCAGGCGACTCGGACAGGCCTACGAGCAGTACTTC.

The V gene is TRBV6-5, the J gene TRBJ2-5, with D unresolved. CDR3 size: 15 residues. CDR1 and CDR2 (germline): MNHEY, SVGAGI. The V end lost 6 bases, the J end lost 5 bases, and 19 bases lay between the germline ends. Here the CDR3 reads CASSTLTVNAETQYF. In DNA, the CDR3 is TGTGCCAGCAGCACCCTTACAGTGAATGCGGAGACCCAGTACTTC.

The V gene is TRBV6-6, the J gene TRBJ1-1; 7 bases fit TRBD1. Germline V lookup: CDR1 MNHNY, CDR2 SVGAGI (reference sequence). The CDR3 covers 14 residues. Losses at the gene ends were 6 bases for V and 10 bases for J; bases not matched to a gene: 14. The CDR3: CASRLPGQTFRAFF. DNA for the CDR3: TGTGCCAGCAGACTACCGGGACAGACATTTCGAGCTTTCTTT.

In its sample, this clone was seen once. This chain connects TRBV19 to TRBJ2-7; TRBD2 is a possible D gene (5 bases). This CDR3 is 15 amino acids long. The V end lost 3 bases, the J end lost 4 bases, and 16 bases lay between the germline ends. Germline lookup yields CDR1 LNHDA and CDR2 SQIVND (reference sequence). CDR3 sequence (DNA): TGTGCCAGTAGTATCCTGTCCAGTTCGGGATACGAGCAGTACTTC. It codes for CASSILSSSGYEQYF.

The genes are TRBV11-2 and TRBJ2-1; 10 bases line up with TRBD2. CDR1 is SGHAT and CDR2 is FQNNGV in the germline V gene. J lost 9 bases, V lost 4 bases, and 12 bases had no gene match. CDR3 length: 16 amino acids. This CDR3 reads CASSSLSGGSVGEQFF. The CDR3 nucleotides read TGTGCCAGCAGCTCCCTTAGCGGGGGGTCTGTGGGTGAGCAGTTCTTC.

The V gene is TRBV30, the J gene TRBJ1-1, with D unresolved. Looked up from germline, CDR1 is GTSNPN and CDR2 is SVGIG (reference sequence). This CDR3 has 13 residues. Trimming removed 4 bases at V and 3 bases at J, with 12 bases between. The CDR3 sequence is CAWIPGAYTEAFF. The CDR3 DNA is TGTGCCTGGATACCGGGAGCGTACACTGAAGCTTTCTTT.

This chain uses TRBV3-1 (or the pseudogene TRBV3-2) with TRBJ2-1, with a tentative D call TRBD2 (6 bases). CDR3 size: 15 residues. Germline values: CDR1 LGHDT, CDR2 YNNKEL (reference sequence). Between the trimmed V and J ends, which lost 1 base and 6 bases, there was a span of 13 bases. CDR3 residues: CASSQVDYPSNEQFF. The CDR3 DNA is TGTGCCAGCAGCCAAGTGGACTATCCTAGCAATGAGCAGTTCTTC.

V is TRBV7-3 and J is TRBJ2-1, with D possibly being TRBD2 (6 bases). Deletions cut 4 bases from V and 4 bases from J, with 8 bases between. There are 13 residues in the CDR3. Per germline, CDR1 SGHTA and CDR2 FQGTGA. The CDR3 protein is CASSSGLYNEQFF. The CDR3 DNA sequence: TGTGCCAGCAGCTCCGGACTATACAATGAGCAGTTCTTC.